This T cell receptor beta chain originates from a study of T cells in narcolepsy. Per germline, CDR1 MNHEY and CDR2 SMNVEV (reference sequence). The CDR3 totals 13 residues. Trimming removed 7 bases at V and 6 bases at J, with 14 bases between. As for this clone: The antigen remains unidentified.

Libraries were prepared by immunoSEQ multiplex PCR; TCRdb keeps only in-frame clonotypes and omits some of them. Here the sample spans around 30,000 clones, just under 80% being singletons. General observations from the study: Reportedly, autoreactive clonotypes were serially detected in patients' blood but not controls'.

The clonotype originates from a human donor with narcolepsy. V usage is TRBV27 and J usage is TRBJ2-3; D possibly corresponds to TRBD2 (6 bases). Sample: CD45RA- memory CD4+ T cells from PBMCs. This chain's CDR3 is CASTKPRGDTQYF. DNA for the CDR3: TGTGCCAGCACCAAGCCCCGGGGGGATACGCAGTATTTT.